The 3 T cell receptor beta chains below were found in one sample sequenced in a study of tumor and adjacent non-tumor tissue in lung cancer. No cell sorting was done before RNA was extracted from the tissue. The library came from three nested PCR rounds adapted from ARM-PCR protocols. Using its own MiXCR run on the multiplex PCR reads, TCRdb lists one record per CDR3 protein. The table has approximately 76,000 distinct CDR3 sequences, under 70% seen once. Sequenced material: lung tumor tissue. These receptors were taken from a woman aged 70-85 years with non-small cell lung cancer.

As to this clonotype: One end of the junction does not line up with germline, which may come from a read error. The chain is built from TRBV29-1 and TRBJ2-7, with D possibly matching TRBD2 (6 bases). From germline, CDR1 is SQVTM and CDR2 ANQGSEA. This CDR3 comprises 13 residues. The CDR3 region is CNARASASYEQHF. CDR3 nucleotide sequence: TGCAACGCAAGGGCTAGCGCCTCCTACGAGCAGCACTTC.

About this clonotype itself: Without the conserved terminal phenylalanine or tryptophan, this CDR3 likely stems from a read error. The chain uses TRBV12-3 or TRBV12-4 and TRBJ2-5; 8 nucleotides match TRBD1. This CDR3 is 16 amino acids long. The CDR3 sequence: CASCLRQGAFVETQYS. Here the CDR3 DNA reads TGTGCCAGCTGTTTAAGGCAGGGGGCGTTCGTGGAGACCCAGTACTCC.

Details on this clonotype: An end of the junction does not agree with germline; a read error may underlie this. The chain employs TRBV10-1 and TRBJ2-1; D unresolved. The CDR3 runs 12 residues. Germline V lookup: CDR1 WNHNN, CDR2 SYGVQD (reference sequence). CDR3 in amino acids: CASSDLVNEQFF. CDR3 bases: TGCGCCAGTAGTGACCTAGTGAATGAGCAGTTCTTC.